A selection of T cell receptor beta chains follows, all from one sample in a study of PD-L1 blockade in urothelial cancer. The repertoire was sequenced with immunoSEQ multiplex PCR; TCRdb's copy has only in-frame clones and lacks some. The table has more than 30,000 clones, 83% seen once. The source was PBMCs, collected around atezolizumab (anti-PD-L1) treatment. These receptors all stem from a man aged 55 to 69 with urothelial cancer. Both conserved end residues are part of each CDR3. A D gene is named only where the DNA matches it firmly. Clone size is stated in some rows and not others, as once, few, many or a class when expanded.

cdr3_nt	cdr3_aa	v_call	j_call	d_call	clone_size
TGTGCCAGCAGCTTACTCACTAGCGTCGGCGAGCAGTACTTC	CASSLLTSVGEQYF	TRBV7-2	TRBJ2-7	TRBD2	NA
TGTGCCAGCAGTTTCGGCGGCTCCTACGAGCAGTACTTC	CASSFGGSYEQYF	TRBV28	TRBJ2-7	NA	NA
TGTGCCATCAGTGTGGGTCCTCGGGCTGGGGCCAACGTCCTGACTTTC	CAISVGPRAGANVLTF	TRBV10-3	TRBJ2-6	NA	NA
TGTGCCAGCAGCTTAGTAGGGACTAGCGGGTTCGCGAACACCGGGGAGCTGTTTTTT	CASSLVGTSGFANTGELFF	TRBV7-6	TRBJ2-2	TRBD2	NA
TGCGCCAGCAGCTGGACTAGCGGTATGACCGGGGAGCTGTTTTTT	CASSWTSGMTGELFF	TRBV5-1	TRBJ2-2	TRBD2	NA
TGTGCCAGTAGTACCCTGGACAAATCGGAAAATGAAGCTTTCTTT	CASSTLDKSENEAFF	TRBV19	TRBJ1-1	NA	NA
TGTGCCAGCAGCTTACGAGGGGGACTAGCGGGAATAACCTACAATGAGCAGTTCTTC	CASSLRGGLAGITYNEQFF	TRBV11-2	TRBJ2-1	TRBD2	NA
TGTGCCAGCAGCGTAGTGGTACACCACACTGAAGCTTTCTTT	CASSVVVHHTEAFF	TRBV9	TRBJ1-1	NA	NA
TGCGCCAGCAGCCCGGGGGGAATTAGCAATCAGCCCCAGCATTTT	CASSPGGISNQPQHF	TRBV10-1	TRBJ1-5	NA	NA
TGTGCCAGCAGTGGTCAGGTGACAGGCACAGATACGCAGTATTTT	CASSGQVTGTDTQYF	TRBV2	TRBJ2-3	NA	NA
TGTGCCAGCAGCTTAGGACTAGCGGGAGACGAGCAGTACTTC	CASSLGLAGDEQYF	TRBV11-2	TRBJ2-7	TRBD2	NA
TGTGCCAGCAGCTTAGATTTGGGGGGGACAGGCCCTTCGGGGACCCAGTACTTC	CASSLDLGGTGPSGTQYF	TRBV7-2	TRBJ2-5	NA	NA
TGTGCCAGCAGTGGGTCCGGGACAGGGGTCTACGAGCAGTACTTC	CASSGSGTGVYEQYF	TRBV25-1	TRBJ2-7	TRBD1	NA
TGTGCCAGCAGCCGATTAACAGGGGGCGAATTAAGGGGGAAAACTGAAGCTTTCTTT	CASSRLTGGELRGKTEAFF	TRBV11-1	TRBJ1-1	TRBD1	once
TGTGCCAGCAGTAGTGGTGGAGGGACTTACTCTGGGGCCAACGTCCTGACTTTC	CASSSGGGTYSGANVLTF	TRBV6-4	TRBJ2-6	NA	NA
TGTGCCAGCAGCCCCAGGGTAATCGGGGAGCTGTTTTTT	CASSPRVIGELFF	TRBV14	TRBJ2-2	NA	NA